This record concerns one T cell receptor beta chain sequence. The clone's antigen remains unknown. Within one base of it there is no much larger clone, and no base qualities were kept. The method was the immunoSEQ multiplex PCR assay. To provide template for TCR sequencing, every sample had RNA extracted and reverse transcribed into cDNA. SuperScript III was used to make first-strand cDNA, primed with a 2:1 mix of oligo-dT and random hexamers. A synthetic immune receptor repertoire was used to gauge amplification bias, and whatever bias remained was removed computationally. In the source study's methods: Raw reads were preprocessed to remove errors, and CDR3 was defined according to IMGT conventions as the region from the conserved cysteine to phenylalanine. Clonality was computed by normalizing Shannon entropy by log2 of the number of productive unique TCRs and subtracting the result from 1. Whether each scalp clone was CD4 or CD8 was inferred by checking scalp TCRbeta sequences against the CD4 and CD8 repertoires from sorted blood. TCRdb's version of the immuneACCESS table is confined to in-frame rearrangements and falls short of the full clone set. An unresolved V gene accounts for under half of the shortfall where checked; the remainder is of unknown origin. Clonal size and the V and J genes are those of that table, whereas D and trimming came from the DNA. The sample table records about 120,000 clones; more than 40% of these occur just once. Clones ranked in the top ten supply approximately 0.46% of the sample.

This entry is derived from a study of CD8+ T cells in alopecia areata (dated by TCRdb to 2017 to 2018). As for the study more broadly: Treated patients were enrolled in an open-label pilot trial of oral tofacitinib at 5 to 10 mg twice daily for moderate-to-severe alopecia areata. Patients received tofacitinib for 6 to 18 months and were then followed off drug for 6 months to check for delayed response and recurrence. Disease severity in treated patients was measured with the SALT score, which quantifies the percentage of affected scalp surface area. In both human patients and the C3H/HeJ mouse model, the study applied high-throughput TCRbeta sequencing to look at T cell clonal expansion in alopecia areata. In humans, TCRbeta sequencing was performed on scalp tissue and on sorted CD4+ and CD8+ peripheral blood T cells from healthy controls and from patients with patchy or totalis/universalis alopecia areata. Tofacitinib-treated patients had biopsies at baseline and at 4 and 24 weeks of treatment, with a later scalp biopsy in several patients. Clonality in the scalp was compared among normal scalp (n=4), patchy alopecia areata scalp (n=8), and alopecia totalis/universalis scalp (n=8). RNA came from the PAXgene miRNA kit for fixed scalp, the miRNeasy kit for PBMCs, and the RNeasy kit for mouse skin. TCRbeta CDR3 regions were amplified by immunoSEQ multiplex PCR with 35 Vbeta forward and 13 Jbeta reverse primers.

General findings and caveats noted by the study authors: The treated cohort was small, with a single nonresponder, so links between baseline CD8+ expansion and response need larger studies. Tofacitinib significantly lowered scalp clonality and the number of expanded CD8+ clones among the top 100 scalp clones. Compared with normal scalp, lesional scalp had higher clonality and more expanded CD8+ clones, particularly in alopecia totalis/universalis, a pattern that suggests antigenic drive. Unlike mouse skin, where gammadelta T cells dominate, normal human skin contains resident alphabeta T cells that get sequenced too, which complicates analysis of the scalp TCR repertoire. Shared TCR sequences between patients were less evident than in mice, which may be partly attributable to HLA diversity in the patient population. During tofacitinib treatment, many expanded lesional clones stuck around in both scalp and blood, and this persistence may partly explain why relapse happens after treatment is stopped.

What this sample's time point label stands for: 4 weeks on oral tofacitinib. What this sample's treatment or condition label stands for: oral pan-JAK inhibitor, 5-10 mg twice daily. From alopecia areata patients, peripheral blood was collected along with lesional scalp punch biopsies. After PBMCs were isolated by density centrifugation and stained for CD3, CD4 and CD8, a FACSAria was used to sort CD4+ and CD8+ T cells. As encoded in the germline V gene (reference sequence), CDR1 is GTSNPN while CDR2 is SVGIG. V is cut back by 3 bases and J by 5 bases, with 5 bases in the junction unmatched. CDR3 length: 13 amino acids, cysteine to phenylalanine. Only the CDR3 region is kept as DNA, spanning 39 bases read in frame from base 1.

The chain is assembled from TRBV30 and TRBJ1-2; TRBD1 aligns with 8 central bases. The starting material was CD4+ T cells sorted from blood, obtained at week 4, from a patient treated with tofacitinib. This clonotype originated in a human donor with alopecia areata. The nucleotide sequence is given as TGTGCCTGGAGACAAGACAGGGGATATGGCTACACCTTC. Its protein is CAWRQDRGYGYTF.